Listed here are 20 T cell receptor beta chains from one sample, sequenced in a study of cytomegalovirus exposure and HLA in healthy donors. Primers: 60 Vbeta forward and 13 Jbeta reverse. Assay used: immunoSEQ multiplex PCR; TCRdb lists only in-frame clones, some missing. The data contain approximately 180,000 clones, approximately 80% of them singletons. Sequenced input: PBMCs. These receptors originate from a woman aged 40 to 50 in good health and CMV-seronegative.

V is TRBV5-6 and J is TRBJ2-1; 10 nucleotides match TRBD2. The CDR3 contains 16 residues. V gave up 0 bases and J gave up 8 bases; unmatched junction bases: 8. Germline assignment: CDR1 SGHDT and CDR2 YYEEEE. The CDR3 nucleotides read TGTGCCAGCAGCTTGGCCGTACTAGCGGGAACCGATGAGCAGTTCTTC. It codes for CASSLAVLAGTDEQFF. The complete variable domain, with remaining parts taken from reference TRBV5-6 and TRBJ2-1, reads DAGVTQSPTHLIKTRGQQVTLRCSPKSGHDTVSWYQQALGQGPQFIFQYYEEEERQRGNFPDRFSGHQFPNYSSELNVNALLLGDSALYLCASSLAVLAGTDEQFFGPGTRLTVL.

J is TRBJ1-2 and V is TRBV7-3, with D unclear. V lost 5 bases and J lost 2, with 12 bases in between. The CDR3 has 14 residues. Germline V lookup: CDR1 SGHTA, CDR2 FQGTGA. For the CDR3, the DNA is TGTGCCAGCAGCCCAGGCGACGGCAACTATGGCTACACCTTC. This gives the protein CASSPGDGNYGYTF.

V gene TRBV9 combines with J gene TRBJ2-2; the match to TRBD1 covers 8 bases. This CDR3 is 15 amino acids long. Per the germline V gene, CDR1 is SGDLS and CDR2 is YYNGEE. The junction had 5 bases not matched to a gene; V was cut back by 7 bases and J by 0 bases. This CDR3 reads CASSGGLPNTGELFF. The CDR3 nucleotides are TGTGCCAGCTCAGGGGGCTTACCGAACACCGGGGAGCTGTTTTTT.

This chain's CDR3 is CASSQDQAGFNYGYTF. The CDR3 coding sequence is TGTGCCAGCAGCCAAGATCAAGCGGGGTTTAACTATGGCTACACCTTC. The chain is built from TRBV14 and TRBJ1-2, with no clear D. V lost 0 bases and J lost 1, with 12 bases in between. From germline, CDR1 is SGHDN and CDR2 FVKESK. The CDR3 sequence is 16 residues long.

With respect to this clone: Additional DNA sequences in this sample encode the identical CDR3. The chain is built from TRBV4-3 and TRBJ1-5; D perhaps matches TRBD1 (5 bases). Trimming shortened V by 0 bases and J by 1 base, and 13 bases separated the two germline ends. This CDR3 is built from 17 residues. Germline-derived CDR1 and CDR2 are LGHNA and YSLEER. CDR3 nucleotides: TGCGCCAGCAGCCAAGATCCCCAGGGAGGGAGCAATCAGCCCCAGCATTTT. This codes for CASSQDPQGGSNQPQHF.

This sequence joins TRBV28 and TRBJ1-6; D not certain. Trimming removed 2 bases at V and 11 bases at J, with 7 bases between. This CDR3 has 12 amino acids. Germline CDR1 reads MDHEN; CDR2 reads SYDVKM. CDR3 in DNA: TGTGCCAGCAGTTTACCGAGCGCACCCCTCCACTTT. Translating it yields CASSLPSAPLHF.

The chain couples TRBV6-4 to TRBJ2-7; 10 positions agree with TRBD2. With V trimmed by 2 bases and J by 1 base, 17 bases remained unmatched. Germline CDR1 reads MRHNA; CDR2 reads SNTAGT. The CDR3 extends over 20 amino acids. The CDR3 DNA reads as TGTGCCAGCAGTGACGGAGCTAGCGGGAGAGGGGGCCTGCGGTCCTACGAGCAGTACGTC. Amino acid sequence: CASSDGASGRGGLRSYEQYV.

The chain recombines TRBV7-9 with TRBJ1-4; 7 bases are shared with TRBD1. Germline V gene lookup returns CDR1 SEHNR and CDR2 FQNEAQ (reference sequence). The CDR3 has 13 residues. The J segment lost 7 bases and the V segment lost 5 bases, leaving 4 bases of the junction unmatched. The DNA of the CDR3 is TGTGCCAGCAGCGGCCGGGACAGTGAAAAACTGTTTTTT. This gives the protein CASSGRDSEKLFF.

The chain employs TRBV12-5 and TRBJ2-1; 12 positions agree with TRBD2. The CDR3 is 15 residues long. V lost 5 bases and J lost 6; bases outside the gene matches: 5. CDR1 is LGHNT and CDR2 is FRNRAP in the germline V gene. The CDR3: CASGMRLAGVNEQFF. The CDR3 DNA reads TGTGCTAGTGGTATGAGACTAGCGGGAGTCAATGAGCAGTTCTTC.

This chain connects TRBV19 to TRBJ2-7; D may be TRBD1 (5 bases). Trimming cost V 6 bases and J 3 bases, with 15 bases left between them. This CDR3 is built from 14 residues. In germline, CDR1 is LNHDA, CDR2 SQIVND (reference sequence). The CDR3 DNA reads TGTGCCAGTAGCAGCAGGGTGGCCGACTACGAGCAGTACTTC. It specifies CASSSRVADYEQYF.

The rearrangement joins TRBV27 to TRBJ1-2, with D perhaps matching TRBD1 (6 bases). The V gene lost 5 bases and the J gene lost 4 bases, with 11 bases spanning the gap. Germline-derived CDR1 and CDR2 are MNHEY and SMNVEV (reference sequence). This CDR3 contains 13 residues. CDR3: CASSIQGTYGYTF. The CDR3 region has the DNA TGTGCCAGCAGTATCCAGGGGACCTATGGCTACACCTTC.

The rearrangement uses TRBV7-8 and TRBJ2-7; 11 nucleotides agree with TRBD2. The CDR3 is 16 amino acids. The ends lost 5 bases at V and 5 bases at J; junction bases unmatched: 11. Germline V gene lookup returns CDR1 SGHVS and CDR2 FQNEAQ. CDR3 nucleotides: TGTGCCAGCAGCCATCGGGAGACTAGCGGGAACGACGAGCAGTACTTC. Its translation: CASSHRETSGNDEQYF.

This chain links TRBV5-1 with TRBJ2-2; TRBD2 matches at 10 bases. This CDR3 is built from 19 residues. The ends lost 0 bases at V and 4 bases at J; junction bases unmatched: 12. Looked up from germline, CDR1 is SGHRS and CDR2 is YFSETQ. The CDR3 DNA is TGCGCCAGCAGCTTGGGGGGATCACTAGCGGGGATCCGCACCGGGGAGCTGTTTTTT. Its translation: CASSLGGSLAGIRTGELFF.

The gene calls are TRBV30 and TRBJ2-5, with D unresolved. In germline, CDR1 is GTSNPN, CDR2 SVGIG (reference sequence). The CDR3 contains 11 residues. V was trimmed by 3 bases and J by 3 bases, leaving 5 bases between them. CDR3 loop: CAWSTEETQYF. In DNA, the CDR3 is TGTGCCTGGAGCACGGAAGAGACCCAGTACTTC.

The chain recombines TRBV5-5 with TRBJ2-7; no reliable D call. V shed 1 base and J shed 7 bases, with 12 bases lying between them. The CDR3 is 13 residues long. CDR1 SGHKS and CDR2 YYEKEE come from the germline V gene (reference sequence). Here the CDR3 DNA reads TGTGCCAGCAGCTTGCCGGACCGGCGGGAGCAGTACGTC. Amino acid sequence: CASSLPDRREQYV.

This chain connects TRBV7-9 to TRBJ1-4; 12 bases are shared with TRBD1. With V trimmed by 3 bases and J by 2 bases, 7 bases remained unmatched. The CDR3 extends over 18 amino acids. In germline, CDR1 is SEHNR, CDR2 FQNEAQ (reference sequence). The CDR3 region has the DNA TGTGCCAGCAGCTTCTCAGGGACAGGGGGCTGGACTAATGAAAAACTGTTTTTT. Its protein product is CASSFSGTGGWTNEKLFF.

This chain links TRBV28 with TRBJ1-5, with 9 nucleotides matching TRBD1. CDR1 is MDHEN, CDR2 SYDVKM, per germline. Trimming cost V 10 bases and J 5 bases; bases outside gene matches: 6. CDR3 length: 13 residues. Here the CDR3 DNA reads TGTGCCACCTGGACAGGGGCTTATCAGCCCCAGCATTTT. Encoded protein: CATWTGAYQPQHF.

This chain links TRBV6-5 with TRBJ2-7; 11 bases match TRBD2. Germline CDR1 MNHEY, CDR2 SVGAGI. The V and J ends lost 6 bases and 1 base, in that order; junction bases with no gene match: 2. The CDR3 spans 14 residues. The CDR3 here is CASRRLAGSYEQYV. The CDR3 nucleotides are TGTGCCAGCAGAAGACTAGCGGGGTCCTACGAGCAGTACGTC.

The chain has TRBV10-3 and TRBJ2-6, with 13 bases matching TRBD2. This CDR3 comprises 17 residues. Trimming cost V 8 bases and J 0 bases; bases outside gene matches: 4. CDR1 ENHRY and CDR2 SYGVKD come from the germline V gene. The CDR3 nucleotides read TGTGCCATCGGGACTAGCGGGGCCTCCTCTGGGGCCAACGTCCTGACTTTC. Its protein product is CAIGTSGASSGANVLTF.

This clone has only one observation. This sequence joins TRBV11-3 and TRBJ1-1; 10 positions match TRBD1. Germline CDR1 and CDR2: SGHNT and YENEEA. This CDR3 contains 13 residues. V gave up 7 bases and J gave up 7 bases; unmatched junction bases: 6. Here the CDR3 DNA reads TGTGCCAGCATCCGGACAGGGGGTGGTGAAGCTTTCTTT. Its translation is CASIRTGGGEAFF. The full variable domain, in which reference TRBV11-3 and TRBJ1-1 provide the parts outside the CDR3, is EAGVVQSPRYKIIEKKQPVAFWCNPISGHNTLYWYLQNLGQGPELLIRYENEEAVDDSQLPKDRFSAERLKGVDSTLKIQPAELGDSAVYLCASIRTGGGEAFFGQGTRLTVV.